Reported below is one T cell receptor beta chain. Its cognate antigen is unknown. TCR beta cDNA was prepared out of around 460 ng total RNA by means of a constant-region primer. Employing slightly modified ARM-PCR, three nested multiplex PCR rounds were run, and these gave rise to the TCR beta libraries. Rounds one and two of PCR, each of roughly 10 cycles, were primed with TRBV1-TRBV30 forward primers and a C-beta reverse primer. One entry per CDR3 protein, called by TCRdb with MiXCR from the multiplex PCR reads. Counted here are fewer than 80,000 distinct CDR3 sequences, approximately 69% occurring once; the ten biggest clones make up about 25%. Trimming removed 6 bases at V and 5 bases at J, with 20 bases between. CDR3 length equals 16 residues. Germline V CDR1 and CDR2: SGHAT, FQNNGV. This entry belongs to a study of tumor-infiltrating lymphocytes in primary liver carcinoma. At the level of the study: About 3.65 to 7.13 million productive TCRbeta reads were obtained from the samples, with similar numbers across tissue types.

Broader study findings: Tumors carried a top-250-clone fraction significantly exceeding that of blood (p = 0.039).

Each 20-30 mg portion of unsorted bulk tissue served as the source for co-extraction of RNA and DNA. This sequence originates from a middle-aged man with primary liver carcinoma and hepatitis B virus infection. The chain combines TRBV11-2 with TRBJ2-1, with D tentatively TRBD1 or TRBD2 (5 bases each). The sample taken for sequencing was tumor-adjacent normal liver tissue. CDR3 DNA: TGTGCCAGCAGACCAGTAGAGGGGTCAGTCAACAATGAGCAGTTCTTC. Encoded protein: CASRPVEGSVNNEQFF.